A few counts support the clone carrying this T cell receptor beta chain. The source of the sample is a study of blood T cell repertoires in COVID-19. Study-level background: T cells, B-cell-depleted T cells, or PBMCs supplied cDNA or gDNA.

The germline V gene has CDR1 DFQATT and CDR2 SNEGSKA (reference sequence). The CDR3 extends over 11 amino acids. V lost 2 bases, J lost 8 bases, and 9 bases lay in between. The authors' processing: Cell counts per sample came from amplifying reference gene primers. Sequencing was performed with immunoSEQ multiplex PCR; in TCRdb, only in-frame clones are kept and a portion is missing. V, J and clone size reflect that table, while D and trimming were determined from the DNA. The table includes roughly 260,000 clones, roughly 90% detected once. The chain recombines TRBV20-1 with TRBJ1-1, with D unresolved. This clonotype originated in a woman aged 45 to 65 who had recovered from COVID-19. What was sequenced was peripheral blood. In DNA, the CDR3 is TGCAGTGCTAGACCTCTGGAGGAAGCTTTCTTT. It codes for CSARPLEEAFF.